Following are 10 T cell receptor beta chains from one sample sequenced in a study of shared clonotypes between healthy human individuals. Repertoires were generated with immunoSEQ multiplex PCR, while TCRdb's copy carries only in-frame clones and drops some. This sample has 2 million or so clones, with roughly 94% found just once. The sequenced sample consisted of naive CD4+ T cells sorted from blood. This sample's subset: CD45RA+ positively selected. Receptors were obtained from a man aged 18 to 30 in good health.

This clone was detected once. This CDR3 is also generated by other DNA sequences in the sample. The genes are TRBV18 and TRBJ2-7; TRBD1 might be the D (5 bases). Trimming took off 3 bases at V and 1 base at J, with 13 bases between the two ends. This CDR3 contains 15 residues. From germline, CDR1 is KGHSH and CDR2 LQKENI. CDR3: CASSPGRGSSYEQYF. In DNA, the CDR3 is TGTGCCAGCTCACCTGGAAGGGGCTCTTCCTACGAGCAGTACTTC. The full variable domain, completed using reference TRBV18 and TRBJ2-7, is NAGVMQNPRHLVRRRGQEARLRCSPMKGHSHVYWYRQLPEEGLKFMVYLQKENIIDESGMPKERFSAEFPKEGPSILRIQQVVRGDSAAYFCASSPGRGSSYEQYFGPGTRLTVT.

The chain is built from TRBV5-4 and TRBJ2-5; TRBD2 might be the D (6 bases). V was clipped by 3 bases and J by 9 bases, with 18 bases between them. The CDR3 has 14 amino acids. Per the germline V gene, CDR1 is SGHNT and CDR2 is YYREEE (reference sequence). The chain's CDR3 is CASSSTSGGLAQYF. CDR3 sequence (DNA): TGTGCCAGCAGCTCGACTAGTGGAGGTCTGGCCCAGTACTTC.

The rearrangement links TRBV6-5 to TRBJ1-2; TRBD1 might be the D (5 bases). V lost 0 bases and J lost 3, with 11 bases in between. Per the germline V gene, CDR1 is MNHEY and CDR2 is SVGAGI. This CDR3 has 15 residues. The CDR3 reads CASSYSMGGHYGYTF. In DNA form, the CDR3 reads TGTGCCAGCAGTTACTCGATGGGGGGACACTATGGCTACACCTTC.

The chain employs TRBV5-4 and TRBJ2-4, with D perhaps TRBD1 or TRBD2 (6 bases each). The CDR3 contains 15 residues. V was shortened by 3 bases and J by 6 bases, with 16 bases between the two germline ends. Germline values: CDR1 SGHNT, CDR2 YYREEE (reference sequence). The CDR3 DNA sequence: TGTGCCAGCAGCTACACAAGGGGGGTCACAAACATTCAGTACTTC. Translated: CASSYTRGVTNIQYF.

V is TRBV5-4 and J is TRBJ1-5, with 9 bases aligning to TRBD1. The germline gives CDR1 SGHNT, CDR2 YYREEE (reference sequence). The CDR3 has 16 amino acids. The V segment lost 0 bases and the J segment 3 bases; nucleotides outside the gene matches: 4. The CDR3 DNA reads TGTGCCAGCAGCTTGGCAGGGACAGGGCACAATCAGCCCCAGCATTTT. Its protein is CASSLAGTGHNQPQHF.

The genes are TRBV10-3 and TRBJ1-5; tentative D call: TRBD1 (5 bases). There are 13 residues in the CDR3. V gave up 3 bases and J gave up 7 bases, with 10 bases separating them. CDR1 is ENHRY, CDR2 SYGVKD, per germline. The CDR3 sequence is CAISEERGQPQHF. CDR3 sequence (DNA): TGTGCCATCAGTGAAGAAAGGGGACAGCCCCAGCATTTT.

The chain combines TRBV7-9 with TRBJ2-3, with D maybe TRBD1 (6 bases). Trimming took off 6 bases at V and 5 bases at J, with 27 bases between the two ends. Per germline, CDR1 SEHNR and CDR2 FQNEAQ (reference sequence). CDR3 size: 18 residues. The CDR3 spells CASSSGLLGTIPGDTQYF. CDR3 sequence (DNA): TGTGCCAGCAGTTCCGGCCTACTAGGGACAATACCGGGAGATACGCAGTATTTT.

The gene calls are TRBV27 and TRBJ2-4; no reliable D call. Looked up from germline, CDR1 is MNHEY and CDR2 is SMNVEV (reference sequence). This CDR3 comprises 13 residues. V was cut by 6 bases and J by 5 bases, with 11 bases left in between. This CDR3 is CASSPYAQNIQYF. The CDR3 DNA is TGTGCCAGCAGCCCCTATGCCCAAAACATTCAGTACTTC.

The genes are TRBV4-1 and TRBJ2-3; TRBD1 matches at 8 bases. The CDR3 runs to 13 residues. Germline assignment: CDR1 MGHRA and CDR2 YSYEKL. V was clipped by 8 bases and J by 8 bases; unmatched bases: 9. CDR3 loop: CASSDRAVGTQYF. In DNA form, the CDR3 reads TGCGCCAGCTCGGACAGGGCAGTAGGTACGCAGTATTTT.

Note on this clone: Additional DNA sequences in this sample encode the identical CDR3. The chain is built from TRBV7-8 and TRBJ1-1; D remains unclear. The germline V and J ends were trimmed by 1 base and 8 bases, with 8 bases remaining between them. The germline gives CDR1 SGHVS, CDR2 FQNEAQ. CDR3 length equals 12 residues. The CDR3 protein is CASSLVSGEAFF. The CDR3 DNA follows: TGTGCCAGCAGCTTAGTGTCAGGCGAAGCTTTCTTT.